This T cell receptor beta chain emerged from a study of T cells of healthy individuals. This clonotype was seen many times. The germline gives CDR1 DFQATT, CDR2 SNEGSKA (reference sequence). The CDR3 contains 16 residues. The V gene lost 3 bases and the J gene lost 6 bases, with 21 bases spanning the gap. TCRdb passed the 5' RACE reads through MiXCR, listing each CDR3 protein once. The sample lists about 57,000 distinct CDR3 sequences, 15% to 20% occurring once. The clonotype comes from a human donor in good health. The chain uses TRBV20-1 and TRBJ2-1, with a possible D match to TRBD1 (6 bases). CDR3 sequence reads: CSARESTGRGGNEQFF. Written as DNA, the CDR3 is TGCAGTGCTAGGGAATCGACAGGCCGAGGTGGCAATGAGCAGTTCTTC.